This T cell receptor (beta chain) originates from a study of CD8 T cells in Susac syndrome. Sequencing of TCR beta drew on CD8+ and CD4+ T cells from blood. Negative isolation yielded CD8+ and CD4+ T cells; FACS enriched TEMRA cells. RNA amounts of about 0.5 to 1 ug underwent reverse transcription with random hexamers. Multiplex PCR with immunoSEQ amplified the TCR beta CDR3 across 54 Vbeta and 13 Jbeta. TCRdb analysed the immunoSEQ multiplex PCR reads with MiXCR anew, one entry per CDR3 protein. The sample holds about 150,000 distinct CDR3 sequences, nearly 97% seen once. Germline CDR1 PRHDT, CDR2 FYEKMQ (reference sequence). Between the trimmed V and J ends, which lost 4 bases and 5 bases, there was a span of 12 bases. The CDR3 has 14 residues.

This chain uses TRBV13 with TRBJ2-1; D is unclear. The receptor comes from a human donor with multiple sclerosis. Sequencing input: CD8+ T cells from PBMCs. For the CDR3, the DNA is TGTGCCAGCAGCTCCCTAGACCCCGACAATGAGCAGTTCTTC. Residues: CASSSLDPDNEQFF.